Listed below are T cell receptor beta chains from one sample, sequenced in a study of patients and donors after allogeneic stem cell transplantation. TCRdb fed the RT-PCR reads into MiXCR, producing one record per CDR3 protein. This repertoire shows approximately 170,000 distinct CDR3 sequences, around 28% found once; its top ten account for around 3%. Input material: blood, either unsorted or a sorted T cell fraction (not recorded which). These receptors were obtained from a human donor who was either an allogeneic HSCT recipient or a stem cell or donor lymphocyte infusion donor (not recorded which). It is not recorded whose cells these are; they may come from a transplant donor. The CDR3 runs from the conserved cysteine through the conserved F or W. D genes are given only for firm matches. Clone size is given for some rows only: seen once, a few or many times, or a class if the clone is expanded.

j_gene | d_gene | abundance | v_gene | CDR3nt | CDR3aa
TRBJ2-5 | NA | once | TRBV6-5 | TGTGCCAGCAGTTACGACACCCCGGACCCTCGGGGGGAGACCCAGTACTTC | CASSYDTPDPRGETQYF
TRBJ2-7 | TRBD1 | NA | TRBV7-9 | TGTGCCAGCAGCTCTGAGGGGGCTGCCTACGAGCAGTACTTC | CASSSEGAAYEQYF
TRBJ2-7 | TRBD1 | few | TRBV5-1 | TGCGCCAGCAGCTGGGGGACAGGGAACGAGCAGTACTTC | CASSWGTGNEQYF
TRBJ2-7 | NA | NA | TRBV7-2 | TGTGCCAGCAGCTTATATGAGGGTACCTCTGACGAGCAGTACTTC | CASSLYEGTSDEQYF
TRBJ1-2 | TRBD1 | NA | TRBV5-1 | TGCGCCAGCAGCTTGGGGACAGGGTTCGGCTACACCTTC | CASSLGTGFGYTF
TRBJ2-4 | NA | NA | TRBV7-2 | TGTGCCAGCAGCTTAGTAGCCCCGGGCAGGGGCCTAGCCAAAAACATTCAGTACTTC | CASSLVAPGRGLAKNIQYF
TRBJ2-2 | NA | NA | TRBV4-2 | TGTGCCAGCAGCCAAGTGGACAGATCCCCCGGGGAGCTGTTTTTT | CASSQVDRSPGELFF
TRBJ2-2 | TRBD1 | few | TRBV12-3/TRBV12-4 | TGTGCCAGCACTACCGCAGGGGGCGATGGCACCGGGGAGCTGTTTTTT | CASTTAGGDGTGELFF
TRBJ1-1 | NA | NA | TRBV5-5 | TGTGCCAGCACGGGGGAAACGAGGGCGAAGAACACTGAAGCTTTCTTT | CASTGETRAKNTEAFF
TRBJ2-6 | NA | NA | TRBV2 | TGTGCCAGCAGTAGCCAACCTGGGGCCAACGTCCTGACTTTC | CASSSQPGANVLTF
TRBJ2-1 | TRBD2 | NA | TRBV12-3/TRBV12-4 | TGTGCCAGCACCCTAGCGGGAGCCCCGCTAACTGAGCAGTTCTTC | CASTLAGAPLTEQFF
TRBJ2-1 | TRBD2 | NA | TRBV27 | TGTGCCAGCACCGTCGGACTAGCGGGAGTGAGGGAGCAGTTCTTC | CASTVGLAGVREQFF
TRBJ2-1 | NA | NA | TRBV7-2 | TGTGCCAGCAGCTTAAGGGGACCGAGCTCCTACAATGAGCAGTTCTTC | CASSLRGPSSYNEQFF
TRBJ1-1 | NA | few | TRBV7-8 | TGTGCCAGCAGCTTAGCTAGAGGGGGATCCCTGAACACTGAAGCTTTCTTT | CASSLARGGSLNTEAFF
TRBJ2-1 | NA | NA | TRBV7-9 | TGTGCCAGCAGCCCACGAGCAGGGGAAACATACAATGAGCAGTTCTTC | CASSPRAGETYNEQFF
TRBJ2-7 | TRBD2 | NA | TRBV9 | TGTGCCAGCAGCGCAAGCGGGAGTGGAAGCGAGCAGTACTTC | CASSASGSGSEQYF
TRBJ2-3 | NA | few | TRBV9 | TGTGCCAGCAGCGTAGAAAGGGATACGCAGTATTTT | CASSVERDTQYF
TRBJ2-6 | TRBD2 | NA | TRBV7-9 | TGTGCCAGCAGCTCACATACACTAGCGGGGACCTCTGGGGCCAACGTCCTGACTTTC | CASSSHTLAGTSGANVLTF
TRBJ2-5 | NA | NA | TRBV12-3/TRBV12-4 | TGTGCCAGCAGTTTATATCGGGGTTCGGAGACCCAGTACTTC | CASSLYRGSETQYF
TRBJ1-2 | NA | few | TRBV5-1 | TGCGCCAGCAGCGGAGGCGGTGGGTATGGCTACACCTTC | CASSGGGGYGYTF
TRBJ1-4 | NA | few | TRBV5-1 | TGCGCCAGCAGCTTGGATCCCGAAGAAAAACTGTTTTTT | CASSLDPEEKLFF
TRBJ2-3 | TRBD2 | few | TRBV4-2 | TGTGCCAGCAGCCAAGGGACTCTGCGGGAGGGCCAAGATACGCAGTATTTT | CASSQGTLREGQDTQYF
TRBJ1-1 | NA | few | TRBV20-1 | TGCAGTGCTAGGGGGGTGGTGACGTATGAAGCTTTCTTT | CSARGVVTYEAFF
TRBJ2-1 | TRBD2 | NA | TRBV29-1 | TGCAGCGTTGCCTTAGGACTAGCGGAATACAATGAGCAGTTCTTC | CSVALGLAEYNEQFF
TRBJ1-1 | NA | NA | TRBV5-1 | TGCGCCAGCAGCTTGGACAGAAGTGAAGCTTTCTTT | CASSLDRSEAFF
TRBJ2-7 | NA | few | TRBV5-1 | TGCGCCAGCAGCACCCCCCTTGGAGAGCAGTACTTC | CASSTPLGEQYF
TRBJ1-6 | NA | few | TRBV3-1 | TGTGCCAGCAGCCAAGATCGATGGGGAGGTGATTCACCCCTCCACTTT | CASSQDRWGGDSPLHF
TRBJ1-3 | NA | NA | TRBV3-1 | TGTGCCAGCAGCGAGGGGGACACCATATATTTT | CASSEGDTIYF
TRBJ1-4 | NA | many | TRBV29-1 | TGCAGCGTTGGGGACGTAGTTGCAACTAATGAAAAACTGTTTTTT | CSVGDVVATNEKLFF
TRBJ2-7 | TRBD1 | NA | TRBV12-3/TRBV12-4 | TGTGCCAGCAGTCGACAGGGGGCGCGGCAGTACTTC | CASSRQGARQYF
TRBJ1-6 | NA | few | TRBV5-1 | TGCGCCAGCAGCCCAGGACAGTCTCGGTCCCTCCACTTT | CASSPGQSRSLHF
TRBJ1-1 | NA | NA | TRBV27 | TGTGCCAGCAGTTTCGGCCAGAATTATGAAGCTTTCTTT | CASSFGQNYEAFF
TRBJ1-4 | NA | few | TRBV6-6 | TGTGCCAGCAGTTACGGAGGATTTAATGAAAAACTGTTTTTT | CASSYGGFNEKLFF
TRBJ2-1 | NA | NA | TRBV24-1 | TGTGCCACCAGTGACCCCGTGACAGGCGCAAAGATCTTC | CATSDPVTGAKIF
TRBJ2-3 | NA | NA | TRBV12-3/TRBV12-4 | TGTGCCAGCAGTTTGGGGGACGGCCGAGAGTCAGATACGCAGTATTTT | CASSLGDGRESDTQYF
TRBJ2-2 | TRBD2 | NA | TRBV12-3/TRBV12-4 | TGTGCCAGCAGGCCGGGACTAGCGAACACCGGGGAGCTGTTTTTT | CASRPGLANTGELFF
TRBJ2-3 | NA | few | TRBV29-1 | TGCAGCGTTGGACAGGACCATAATACGCAGTATTTT | CSVGQDHNTQYF
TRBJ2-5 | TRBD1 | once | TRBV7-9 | TGTGCCAGCAGCGCCCCCTCTACAGGGGAAGAGACCCAGTACTTC | CASSAPSTGEETQYF
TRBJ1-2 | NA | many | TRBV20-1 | TGCAGTGCTAGTGTACAGGTCGGCTATGGCTACACCTTC | CSASVQVGYGYTF
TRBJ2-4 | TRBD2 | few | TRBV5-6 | TGTGCCAGCAGCTTGTGGGAGGGGACCAAAAACATTCAGTACTTC | CASSLWEGTKNIQYF
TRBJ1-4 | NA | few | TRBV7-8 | TGTGCCAGCAGCTTGCGGGGACCAACTAATGAAAAACTGTTTTTT | CASSLRGPTNEKLFF
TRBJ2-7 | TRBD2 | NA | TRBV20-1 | TGCAGTGCTAGAGATCGCGGACTAGCGGGCTACGAGCAGTACTTC | CSARDRGLAGYEQYF
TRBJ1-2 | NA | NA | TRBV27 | TGTGCCAGCAGTTTAACTCCTTCCGCTAAGGGCTATGTCTACACCTTC | CASSLTPSAKGYVYTF
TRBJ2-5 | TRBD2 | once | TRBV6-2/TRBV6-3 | TGTGCCAGCAGTTCCGGACTAGCGGCGAGGGAAGAGACCCAGTACTTC | CASSSGLAAREETQYF
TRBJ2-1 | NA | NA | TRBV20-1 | TGCAGTGCTAGAGATAATACCAGATACAATGAGCAGTTCTTC | CSARDNTRYNEQFF
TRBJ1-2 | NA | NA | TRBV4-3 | TGCGCCAGCAGCCAAGATGCGAAACGGCCGAAATTCTATGGCTACACCTTC | CASSQDAKRPKFYGYTF
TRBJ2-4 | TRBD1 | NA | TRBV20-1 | TGCAGTGCTAGTAACTCGGACAGGGGAAACATTCAGTACTTC | CSASNSDRGNIQYF
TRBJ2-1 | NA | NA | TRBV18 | TGTGCCAGCTCCCGCGACCCGGATAACTACAATGAGCAGTTCTTC | CASSRDPDNYNEQFF
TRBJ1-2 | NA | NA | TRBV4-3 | TGCGCCAGCAGCCCTCACCCAGGGACGGGCTATGGCTACACCTTC | CASSPHPGTGYGYTF
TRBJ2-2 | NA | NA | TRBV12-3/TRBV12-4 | TGTGCCAGCACCCGTGGGCTGGGCAGGCCGGGTTACCACACCGGGGAGCTGTTTTTT | CASTRGLGRPGYHTGELFF
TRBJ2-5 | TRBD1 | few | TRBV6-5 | TGTGCCAGCAGTTACTCGAGGACAGGTCAAGAGACCCAGTACTTC | CASSYSRTGQETQYF
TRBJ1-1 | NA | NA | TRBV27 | TGTGCCAGCAGCACACTCCAGGGGCTGGACACTGAAGCTTTCTTT | CASSTLQGLDTEAFF
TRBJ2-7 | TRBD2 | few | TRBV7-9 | TGTGCCAGCAAGGCCGTGACTAGCGGGGTCTACGAGCAGTACTTC | CASKAVTSGVYEQYF
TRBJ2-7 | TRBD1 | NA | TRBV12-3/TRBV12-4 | TGTGCCAGCAGTTTGGGACAGGGGCACTACGAGCAGTACTTC | CASSLGQGHYEQYF
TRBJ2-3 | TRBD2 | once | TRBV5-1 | TGCGCCAGCAGCTTGGGGACTAGCGGTAACACAGATACGCAGTATTTT | CASSLGTSGNTDTQYF
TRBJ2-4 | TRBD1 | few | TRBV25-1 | TGTGCCAGCAGTGATAGGGGGACAGGGGGAAACATTCAGTACTTC | CASSDRGTGGNIQYF
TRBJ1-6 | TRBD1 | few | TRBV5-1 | TGCGCCAGCAGCTTGGCCCCAAAGGGGGCGAGTTCACCCCTCCACTTT | CASSLAPKGASSPLHF
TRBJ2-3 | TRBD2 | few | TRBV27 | TGTGCCAGCAGTTTATGGGGCGGGAGCGTCACAGATACGCAGTATTTT | CASSLWGGSVTDTQYF